This TCR beta chain was recorded in a study of molecular identifiers for immune sequencing clone quantification. Overall study context: Replicate runs used RNA from approximately 20,000 or 100,000 naive CD8 cells, which was split five ways into aliquots, and four of those aliquots were then sequenced.

From the PCR reads, TCRdb called clonotypes with MiXCR, one entry per CDR3 protein. Of tens of thousands of distinct CDR3 sequences in the sample, under 30% were seen once. J lost 3 bases, V lost 8 bases, and 15 bases had no gene match. Germline V gives CDR1 SGHRS, CDR2 YFSETQ. This CDR3 has 17 amino acids. The study's findings and limits: One cell's worth of spiked Jurkat TCR RNA was reportedly detectable among about a million naive cells.

This clonotype was recorded at least ten times. What it recognizes is unknown. This TCR came from a human donor in good health. Some libraries in this study had Jurkat cell RNA spiked in. Sequenced material: naive CD8+ T cells from blood, with Jurkat cell RNA spiked in. Subset described: FACS-sorted CD8+CD4-CCR7+CD45RA+ naive T cells. The chain carries TRBV5-1 and TRBJ2-2; 8 bases map to TRBD1. CDR3 sequence: CASGLDRGSPDTGELFF. The CDR3 bases are TGCGCCAGTGGCTTAGACAGGGGCTCGCCGGACACCGGGGAGCTGTTTTTT.